This T cell receptor beta chain emerged from a study of PD-1 blockade in mismatch repair-deficient tumors. As for the study in general: All were previously treated, progressing patients with about 11 mismatch repair-deficient cancer types. Points from the study as a whole: After pembrolizumab, tumor-resident clones rose rapidly, then generally contracted before radiologic responses.

Notes on this clone: Its antigen is currently unknown.

TCR sequencing covered a few patients who responded to pembrolizumab. Sequenced by immunoSEQ multiplex PCR; TCRdb stores in-frame clones only, minus some. The sample lists 70,000 to 90,000 clones; roughly 80% were seen once. V lost 4 bases to trimming and J lost 2 bases; unmatched junction nucleotides: 6. The germline gives CDR1 LGHNA, CDR2 YSLEER. The CDR3 has 15 residues. The sample here was peripheral blood, taken 44 weeks after starting pembrolizumab. This clonotype originated in an adult with mismatch repair-deficient cancer. V and J are TRBV4-3 and TRBJ1-1; 8 bases align to TRBD1. The CDR3 coding sequence is TGCGCCAGCAGCCTTTCAGACAGGGGAAACACTGAAGCTTTCTTT. It translates to CASSLSDRGNTEAFF.